This TCR beta chain was captured in a study of type 1 regulatory T cells. The study's findings and limits: Type 1 regulatory T cells had a more restricted TCR repertoire than non-type 1 regulatory T cells.

There are 16 residues in the CDR3. Germline CDR1 is SGHRS and CDR2 is YFSETQ. The V end was cut by 0 bases, the J end by 5 bases, with 17 bases between. As concerns this clonotype: No antigen is known for it.

TCRdb ran MiXCR on the reads and lists one entry per CDR3 protein. Among some 71,000 distinct CDR3 sequences listed, about 20% were seen once. Sequenced material: cultured type 1 regulatory T (Tr1) cells, either the whole culture or a sorted fraction (not recorded which). The chain has TRBV5-1 and TRBJ2-5; D unclear. The origin of this receptor is a human donor in good health. The CDR3 nucleotides are TGCGCCAGCAGCTTGGCCGACGGACCCCCGGAGGAGACCCAGTACTTC. This codes for CASSLADGPPEETQYF.